These 24 T cell receptor beta chains share one sample of origin, sequenced in a study of cytomegalovirus exposure and HLA in healthy donors. Vbeta (60) and Jbeta (13) primers were used in the PCR. Some clones are missing from TCRdb's copy, which holds only in-frame ones; the method was immunoSEQ multiplex PCR. Among some 150,000 clones listed, around 72% were seen once. Sequencing was done on a sample of PBMCs. Source of these receptors: a human donor in good health.

CDR3 sequence reads: CASSEAESLETQYF. The CDR3 DNA sequence: TGTGCCAGCAGTGAAGCTGAGTCACTAGAGACCCAGTACTTC. The chain is built from TRBV2 and TRBJ2-5; D unresolved. V was cut by 0 bases and J by 4 bases, with 9 bases left in between. Germline V gene data show CDR1 as SNHLY and CDR2 as FYNNEI. There are 14 residues in the CDR3.

The chain combines TRBV6-1 with TRBJ2-1; 10 bases map to TRBD1. Germline V gives CDR1 MNHNS, CDR2 SASEGT. CDR3 length equals 17 residues. V lost 4 bases and J lost 7; bases outside the gene matches: 13. CDR3 nucleotides: TGTGCCAGCAGTGCACTTCGGGGGACAGGGGTTAGAAATGAGCAGTTCTTC. Translation: CASSALRGTGVRNEQFF.

This chain links TRBV6-6 with TRBJ1-1; D not certain. The V end lost 3 bases, the J end lost 0 bases, and 8 bases lay between the germline ends. CDR3 length equals 14 residues. Germline lookup yields CDR1 MNHNY and CDR2 SVGAGI (reference sequence). The CDR3 DNA reads TGTGCCAGCAGTTATTGGCAGGTGAACACTGAAGCTTTCTTT. Translating it yields CASSYWQVNTEAFF.

A single count supports this clone. CDR3 nucleotides: TGCGCCAGCAGCTTGGGGAGGGACACTGAAGCTTTCTTT. It translates to CASSLGRDTEAFF. The rearrangement uses TRBV5-1 and TRBJ1-1; no reliable D call. V was shortened by 0 bases and J by 3 bases, with 6 bases between the two germline ends. Germline values: CDR1 SGHRS, CDR2 YFSETQ. The CDR3 totals 13 residues.

In its sample, this clone was seen once. CDR3: CASSVGGEEPQHF. In nucleotides, the CDR3 is TGTGCCAGCAGCGTGGGTGGCGAGGAGCCCCAGCATTTT. The rearrangement uses TRBV9 and TRBJ1-5; D not certain. Looked up from germline, CDR1 is SGDLS and CDR2 is YYNGEE. V was trimmed by 2 bases and J by 8 bases, leaving 11 bases between them. The CDR3 is 13 amino acids.

In regard to this clone: The germline gene is not matched at one end of the junction; a read error may be the cause. The chain is built from TRBV7-9 and TRBJ1-5; TRBD1 matches 10 bases. This CDR3 is built from 16 residues. The germline CDR1 and CDR2 sequences are SEHNR and FQNEAQ (reference sequence). CDR3 in DNA: TGTTCCAGCAGCCATTTGACAGGGGGCTTCGCTCAGCCCCAGCATTTT. It encodes CSSSHLTGGFAQPQHF.

Concerning this clone: One end of the junction varies from germline; a read error may be responsible. The identical CDR3 is also encoded by other nucleotide sequences in the sample. The V call is TRBV10-3, the J call TRBJ1-3, with 8 bases that match TRBD1. The length of the CDR3 is 18 residues. The V gene's germline CDR1 is ENHRY and CDR2 SYGVKD. The CDR3 DNA sequence: TGTGCTATCAGAATGACACCCGGGACAGGTTCCTCTGGAAACACCATATATTTT. Residues: CAIRMTPGTGSSGNTIYF.

V is TRBV9 and J is TRBJ1-6; D is unresolved. CDR3 length equals 14 residues. The germline V gene has CDR1 SGDLS and CDR2 YYNGEE. The ends were cut back, 3 bases at V and 14 bases at J, with 18 bases in the middle. CDR3 region: CASSGLGNLCTLHF. The CDR3 DNA reads as TGTGCCAGCAGCGGACTCGGGAATCTCTGCACCCTCCACTTT.

This clone was seen only a few times. V and J are TRBV14 and TRBJ2-1; 8 bases line up with TRBD2. The CDR3 spans 17 residues. Looked up from germline, CDR1 is SGHDN and CDR2 is FVKESK. V lost 6 bases and J lost 7; bases outside the gene matches: 17. Here the CDR3 reads CASSPKIGASGWNEQFF. CDR3 DNA: TGTGCCAGCAGTCCAAAGATAGGGGCTAGCGGGTGGAATGAGCAGTTCTTC.

J is TRBJ2-3 and V is TRBV6-4, with 9 bases matching TRBD2. The length of the CDR3 is 16 residues. CDR1 and CDR2 (germline): MRHNA, SNTAGT. The J segment lost 2 bases and the V segment lost 3 bases, leaving 6 bases of the junction unmatched. DNA for the CDR3: TGTGCCAGCAGTGAGGGCAGCGGGGGGCACACAGATACGCAGTATTTT. Amino acids: CASSEGSGGHTDTQYF.

This chain uses TRBV11-2 with TRBJ2-5, with TRBD2 as a possible D gene (6 bases). The CDR3 is 12 amino acids. The germline V gene has CDR1 SGHAT and CDR2 FQNNGV. V lost 10 bases and J 4 bases, leaving 13 bases between the germline ends. The CDR3 loop reads CATQEGSETQYF. For the CDR3, the DNA is TGTGCCACACAGGAGGGATCAGAGACCCAGTACTTC.

The chain employs TRBV4-1 and TRBJ2-2; D uncertain. The germline V and J ends were trimmed by 6 bases and 6 bases, with 8 bases remaining between them. Germline V gene sequence: CDR1 MGHRA, CDR2 YSYEKL. The CDR3 runs 12 residues. CDR3 protein: CASRTVSGELFF. The CDR3, as DNA: TGCGCCAGCAGAACAGTATCCGGGGAGCTGTTTTTT.

This chain links TRBV19 with TRBJ2-7; the D is unclear. The germline V gene encodes CDR1 LNHDA and CDR2 SQIVND (reference sequence). With 6 bases removed from V and 0 bases from J, the gap between germline ends came to 12 bases. The CDR3 sequence is 14 residues long. Written as DNA, the CDR3 is TGTGCCAGTAGCCTGGGCCCCCTCTCCTACGAGCAGTACTTC. Protein product: CASSLGPLSYEQYF.

The chain recombines TRBV7-8 with TRBJ2-7; D may be TRBD2 (6 bases). Germline CDR1 is SGHVS and CDR2 is FQNEAQ. The ends were cut back, 7 bases at V and 3 bases at J, with 19 bases in the middle. The CDR3 spans 15 residues. Here the CDR3 DNA reads TGTGCCAGCACCCTCTGGGCAGGGCGGGACTACGAGCAGTACTTC. This translates into CASTLWAGRDYEQYF. Filled out from reference TRBV7-8 and TRBJ2-7, the complete variable domain reads GAGVSQSPRYKVAKRGQDVALRCDPISGHVSLFWYQQALGQGPEFLTYFQNEAQLDKSGLPSDRFFAERPEGSVSTLKIQRTQQEDSAVYLCASTLWAGRDYEQYFGPGTRLTVT.

The chain combines TRBV5-1 with TRBJ2-7; TRBD2 might be the D (7 bases). V was trimmed by 7 bases and J by 5 bases, leaving 19 bases between them. The germline CDR1 and CDR2 sequences are SGHRS and YFSETQ. The CDR3 loop spans 14 amino acids. This chain's CDR3 is CASRLGEGGDEQYF. The DNA of the CDR3 is TGCGCCAGCCGCCTTGGTGAAGGGGGGGACGAGCAGTACTTC.

This chain joins TRBV27 and TRBJ2-5; TRBD1 matches 10 bases. The length of the CDR3 is 16 residues. Trimming took 3 bases from V and 1 from J; bases not matched to a gene: 5. Looked up from germline, CDR1 is MNHEY and CDR2 is SMNVEV (reference sequence). In DNA, the CDR3 is TGTGCCAGCAGTTTCCGACAGGGGGCGCCCCAAGAGACCCAGTACTTC. Its protein product is CASSFRQGAPQETQYF.

The chain has TRBV6-1 and TRBJ1-1, with a possible D match to TRBD1 (5 bases). Trimming took 7 bases from V and 4 from J, leaving 13 bases between them. The germline gives CDR1 MNHNS, CDR2 SASEGT. The CDR3 contains 13 residues. The CDR3 nucleotides read TGTGCCAGCATCCCTGGGGGGGGCACTGAAGCTTTCTTT. Its protein is CASIPGGGTEAFF.

The chain carries TRBV7-9 and TRBJ2-7; 7 nucleotides agree with TRBD1. The CDR3 runs to 15 residues. The trim removed 5 bases at V and 1 base at J, leaving 8 bases unmatched. Germline CDR1 SEHNR, CDR2 FQNEAQ (reference sequence). CDR3: CASSGRDSLSYEQYF. In nucleotides, the CDR3 is TGTGCCAGCAGCGGCCGGGACAGCCTATCCTACGAGCAGTACTTC.

The V gene is TRBV13, the J gene TRBJ2-3; a possible D gene is TRBD2 (5 bases). The CDR3 has 12 amino acids. Germline loops: CDR1 PRHDT, CDR2 FYEKMQ (reference sequence). V was pared by 5 bases and J by 5 bases, with 8 bases between. CDR3 residues: CASSPGIDTQYF. In DNA, the CDR3 is TGTGCCAGCAGCCCCGGGATAGATACGCAGTATTTT.

This clone was counted between two and nine times. The rearrangement joins TRBV25-1 to TRBJ1-3, with 7 positions matching TRBD1. Germline CDR1 and CDR2: MGHDK and SYGVNS. V trimming: 4 bases; J trimming: 3 bases; junction bases outside the gene matches: 9. The CDR3 extends over 16 amino acids. CDR3 amino acids: CASSGDSLPVGNTIYF. The CDR3 DNA is TGTGCCAGCAGTGGGGACAGCTTGCCGGTTGGAAACACCATATATTTT.

The sample holds a few counts of this clone. The V gene is TRBV2, the J gene TRBJ2-1; D not certain. The germline V gene has CDR1 SNHLY and CDR2 FYNNEI. Trimming removed 2 bases from V and 14 bases from J, with 10 bases in between. There are 11 residues in the CDR3. The CDR3 loop is CASSESNYKFF. Here the CDR3 DNA reads TGTGCCAGCAGTGAATCGAACTATAAGTTCTTC.

This rearrangement joins TRBV5-1 to TRBJ1-1; D possibly corresponds to TRBD1 (6 bases). With 4 bases removed from V and 0 bases from J, the gap between germline ends came to 10 bases. This CDR3 contains 14 residues. Germline V CDR1 and CDR2: SGHRS, YFSETQ. CDR3 residues: CASSGTGMNTEAFF. The CDR3 DNA sequence: TGCGCCAGCAGCGGAACAGGGATGAACACTGAAGCTTTCTTT.

The chain has TRBV2 and TRBJ1-2, with 8 bases identical to TRBD1. The V segment lost 5 bases and the J segment 13 bases; nucleotides outside the gene matches: 9. Looked up from germline, CDR1 is SNHLY and CDR2 is FYNNEI. The CDR3 totals 12 residues. The CDR3 region has the DNA TGTGCCAGCAGTTTTGTGACAGGGGCAAGCACCTTC. It is translated as CASSFVTGASTF.

This clone was seen a handful of times. This rearrangement joins TRBV6-5 to TRBJ2-5; tentatively, D is TRBD2 (5 bases). The CDR3 length is 14 residues. The V end lost 0 bases, the J end lost 5 bases, and 10 bases lay between the germline ends. Germline V gene sequence: CDR1 MNHEY, CDR2 SVGAGI. CDR3 loop: CASSYSRTGETQYF. The CDR3, as DNA: TGTGCCAGCAGTTACTCCAGGACGGGGGAGACCCAGTACTTC.